The clone carrying this T cell receptor (beta chain) turned up a few times. Antigen specificity is unknown. This entry comes from a study of T cells after yellow fever vaccination. The germline V gene encodes CDR1 KGHDR and CDR2 SFDVKD. Trimming cost V 9 bases and J 6 bases; bases outside gene matches: 9. CDR3 length: 13 residues. Study-wide findings and caveats: Subsequent to the booster, the majority of primary-vaccination clones reappeared (roughly 97% CD4, 88% CD8).

TCRdb re-analysed the 5' RACE reads in MiXCR, keeping a single row per CDR3 protein. Among about 340,000 distinct CDR3 sequences listed, under 15% were seen once. This specimen consisted of CD4+ T cells sorted from PBMCs, obtained 15 days after the yellow fever booster vaccination. The V gene is TRBV24-1, the J gene TRBJ1-2; TRBD1 agrees at 7 bases. This TCR was recovered from a man between 18 and 35 years old who received the YFV17D yellow fever vaccine. The DNA for the CDR3 is TGTGCCACCGCGACCGGACAGGCGGATGGCTACACCTTC. This translates into CATATGQADGYTF.